The present entry profiles one T cell receptor beta chain with its context. In the source study's methods: Nucleated cell number was recorded as an estimate derived from reference gene primer amplification. Clones were read by immunoSEQ multiplex PCR, and TCRdb kept only the in-frame ones, dropping some. V and J calls plus clone size are reproduced from that table; the DNA served to infer D and trimming. The sample consists of 130,000 to 150,000 clones, approximately 87% of them appearing once. The sample belongs to a study of blood T cell repertoires in COVID-19. Study in general: Collection of acute and convalescent COVID-19 samples took place in the United States, Italy and Spain. Sample material is recorded as cDNA or gDNA derived from T cells, B-cell-depleted T cells, or PBMCs.

Germline-derived CDR1 and CDR2 are SEHNR and FQNEAQ (reference sequence). This CDR3 has 15 amino acids. V was pared by 5 bases and J by 6 bases, with 12 bases of the junction left unmatched. This receptor was taken from a woman in her fifties or sixties with active or convalescent COVID-19. The sequencing input was peripheral blood. The rearrangement joins TRBV7-9 to TRBJ2-7; 8 bases line up with TRBD1. The CDR3 DNA is TGTGCCAGCAGCCAGGACAGGGAATTTCCTCTCGAGCAGTACTTC. This codes for CASSQDREFPLEQYF.